This T cell receptor (beta chain) originates from a study of cytomegalovirus exposure and HLA in healthy donors. General study findings and limits: The investigators catalogued 150 to 200 TCR beta chains as cytomegalovirus-associated. It was reportedly the case that the classifier diagnosed cytomegalovirus status with high specificity and sensitivity.

The ends lost 2 bases at V and 2 bases at J; junction bases unmatched: 10. The CDR3 has 17 amino acids. Germline V gene sequence: CDR1 SGHTA, CDR2 FQGTGA. The method was immunoSEQ multiplex PCR; TCRdb's version includes in-frame clones alone and lacks a portion of them. The profile shows approximately 170,000 clones, roughly 80% of them singletons. Comments on this clone: Its antigen is unknown.

The sequenced sample was PBMCs. V and J are TRBV7-3 and TRBJ1-2; 8 bases match TRBD1. The TCR comes from a man aged 25 to 40 in good health and CMV-seropositive. This CDR3 reads CASSLSPARGQNYGYTF. The DNA for the CDR3 is TGTGCCAGCAGCTTATCCCCTGCCAGGGGGCAAAACTATGGCTACACCTTC.